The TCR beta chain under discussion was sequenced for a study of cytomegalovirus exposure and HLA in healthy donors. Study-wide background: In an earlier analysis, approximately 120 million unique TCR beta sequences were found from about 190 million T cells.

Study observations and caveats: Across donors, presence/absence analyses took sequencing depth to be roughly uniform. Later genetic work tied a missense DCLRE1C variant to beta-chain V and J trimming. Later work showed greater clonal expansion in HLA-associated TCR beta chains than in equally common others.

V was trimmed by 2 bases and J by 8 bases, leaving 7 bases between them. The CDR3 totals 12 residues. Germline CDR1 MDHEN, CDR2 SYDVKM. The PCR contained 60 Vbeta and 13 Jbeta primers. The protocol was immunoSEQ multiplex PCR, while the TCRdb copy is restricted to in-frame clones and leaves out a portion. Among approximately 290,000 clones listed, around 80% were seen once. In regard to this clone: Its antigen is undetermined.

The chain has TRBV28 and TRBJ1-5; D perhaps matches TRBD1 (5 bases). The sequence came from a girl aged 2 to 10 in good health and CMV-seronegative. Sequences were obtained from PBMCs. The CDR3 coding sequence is TGTGCCAGCAGTTTAATAGGGGAGCCCCAGCATTTT. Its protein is CASSLIGEPQHF.